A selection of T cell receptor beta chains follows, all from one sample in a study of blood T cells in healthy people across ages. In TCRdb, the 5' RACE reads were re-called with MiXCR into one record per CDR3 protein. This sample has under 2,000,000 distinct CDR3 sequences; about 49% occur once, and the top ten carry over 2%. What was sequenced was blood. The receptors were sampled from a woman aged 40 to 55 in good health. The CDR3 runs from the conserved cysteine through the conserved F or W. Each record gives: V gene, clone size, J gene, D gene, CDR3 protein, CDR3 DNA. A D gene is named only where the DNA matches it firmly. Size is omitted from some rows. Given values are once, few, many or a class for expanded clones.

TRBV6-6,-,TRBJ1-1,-,CASSIKNTEAFF,TGTGCCAGCAGCATAAAGAACACTGAAGCTTTCTTT
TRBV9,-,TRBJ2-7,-,CASSVGLEGEQYF,TGTGCCAGCAGCGTAGGTCTGGAAGGCGAGCAGTACTTC
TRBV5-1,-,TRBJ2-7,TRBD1,CASSLGDRATSYEQYF,TGCGCCAGCAGTTTGGGGGACAGGGCGACCTCCTACGAGCAGTACTTC
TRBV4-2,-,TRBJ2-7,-,CACSQEARNSYEQYF,TGTGCCTGCAGCCAAGAAGCGCGGAACTCCTACGAGCAGTACTTC
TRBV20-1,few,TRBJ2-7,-,CSAPQNYEQYF,TGCAGTGCTCCCCAAAACTACGAGCAGTACTTC
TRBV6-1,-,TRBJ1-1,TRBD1,CASSPNLGTGENTEAFF,TGTGCCAGCAGTCCAAATCTTGGGACAGGGGAGAACACTGAAGCTTTCTTT
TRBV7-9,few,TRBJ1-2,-,CASSLIRDTAYGYTF,TGTGCCAGCAGCCTAATCCGGGACACAGCGTATGGCTACACCTTC
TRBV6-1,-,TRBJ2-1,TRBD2,CASSEDAGGHNEQFF,TGTGCCAGCAGTGAAGATGCGGGGGGACACAATGAGCAGTTCTTC
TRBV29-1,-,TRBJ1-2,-,CSAPDMHYGYTF,TGCAGCGCTCCGGACATGCACTATGGCTACACCTTC
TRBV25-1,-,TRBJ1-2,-,CASSRDGITYGYTF,TGTGCCAGCAGCAGAGACGGAATAACCTATGGCTACACCTTC
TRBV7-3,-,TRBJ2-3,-,CASSPEGYSTDTQYF,TGTGCCAGCAGCCCGGAGGGGTATAGCACAGATACGCAGTATTTT
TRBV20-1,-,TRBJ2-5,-,CSARGPPSTQYF,TGCAGTGCTAGGGGGCCCCCTAGTACCCAGTACTTC
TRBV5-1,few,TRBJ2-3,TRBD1,CASSLNRQGASDTQYF,TGCGCCAGCAGCTTGAATCGTCAGGGGGCGTCAGATACGCAGTATTTT
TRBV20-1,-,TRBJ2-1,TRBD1,CSASPTGTGGYNEQFF,TGCAGTGCTAGTCCCACCGGGACAGGTGGCTACAATGAGCAGTTCTTC
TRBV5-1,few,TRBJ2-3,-,CASASPPHTDTQYF,TGCGCCAGCGCATCCCCTCCCCACACAGATACGCAGTATTTT
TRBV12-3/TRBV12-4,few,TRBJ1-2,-,CASSFRWGTLPEGGYTF,TGTGCCAGCAGTTTCAGGTGGGGGACGTTACCGGAGGGAGGCTACACCTTC
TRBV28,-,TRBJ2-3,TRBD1,CASSLFKGAGGAHTQYF,TGTGCCAGCAGTTTATTTAAGGGGGCAGGGGGCGCCCATACGCAGTATTTT
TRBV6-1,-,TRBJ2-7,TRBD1,CASGPGTGLAYEQYF,TGTGCCAGCGGCCCCGGGACAGGTTTGGCCTACGAGCAGTACTTC